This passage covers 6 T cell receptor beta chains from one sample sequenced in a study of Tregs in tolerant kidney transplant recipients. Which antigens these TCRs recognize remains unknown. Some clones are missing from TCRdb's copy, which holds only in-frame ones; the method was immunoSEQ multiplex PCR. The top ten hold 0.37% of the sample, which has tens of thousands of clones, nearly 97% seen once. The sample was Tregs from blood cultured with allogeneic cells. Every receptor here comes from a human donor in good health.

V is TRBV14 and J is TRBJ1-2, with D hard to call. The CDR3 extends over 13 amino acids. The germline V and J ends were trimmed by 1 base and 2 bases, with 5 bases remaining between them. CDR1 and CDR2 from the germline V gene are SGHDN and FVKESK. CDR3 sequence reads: CASSQVGNYGYTF. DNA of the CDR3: TGTGCCAGCAGCCAAGTGGGGAACTATGGCTACACCTTC.

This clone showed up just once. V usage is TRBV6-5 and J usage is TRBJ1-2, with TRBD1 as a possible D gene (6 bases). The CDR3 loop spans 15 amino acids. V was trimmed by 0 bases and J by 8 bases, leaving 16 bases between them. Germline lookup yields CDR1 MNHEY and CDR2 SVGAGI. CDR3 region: CASSYSASRGGGYTF. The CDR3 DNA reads TGTGCCAGCAGTTACTCTGCGAGCAGGGGTGGAGGCTACACCTTC.

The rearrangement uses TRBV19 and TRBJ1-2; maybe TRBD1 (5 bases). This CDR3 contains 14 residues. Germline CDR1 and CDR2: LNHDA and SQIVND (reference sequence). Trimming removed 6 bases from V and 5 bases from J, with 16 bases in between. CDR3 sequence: CASRDLAGRYGYTF. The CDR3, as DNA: TGTGCCAGTAGGGATTTGGCAGGGCGATATGGCTACACCTTC. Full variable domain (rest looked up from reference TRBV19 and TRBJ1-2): DGGITQSPKYLFRKEGQNVTLSCEQNLNHDAMYWYRQDPGQGLRLIYYSQIVNDFQKGDIAEGYSVSREKKESFPLTVTSAQKNPTAFYLCASRDLAGRYGYTFGSGTRLTVV.

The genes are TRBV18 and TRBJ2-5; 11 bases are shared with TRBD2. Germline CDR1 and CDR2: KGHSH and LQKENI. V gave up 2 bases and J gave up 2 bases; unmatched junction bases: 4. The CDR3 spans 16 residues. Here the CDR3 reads CASSPSLAGVQETQYF. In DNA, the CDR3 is TGTGCCAGCTCACCATCACTAGCGGGGGTTCAAGAGACCCAGTACTTC.

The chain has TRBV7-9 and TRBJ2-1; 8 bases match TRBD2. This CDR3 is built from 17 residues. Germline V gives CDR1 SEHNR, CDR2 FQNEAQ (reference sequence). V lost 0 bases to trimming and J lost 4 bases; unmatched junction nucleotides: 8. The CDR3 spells CASSLALTSVGYNEQFF. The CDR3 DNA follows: TGTGCCAGCAGCTTAGCCTTGACTAGCGTGGGGTACAATGAGCAGTTCTTC.

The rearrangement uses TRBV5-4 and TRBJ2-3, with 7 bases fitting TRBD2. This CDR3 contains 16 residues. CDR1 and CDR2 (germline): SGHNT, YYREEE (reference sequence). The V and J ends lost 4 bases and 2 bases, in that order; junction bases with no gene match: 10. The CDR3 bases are TGTGCCAGCAGCCCCTTTTTTGGGGGGGACACAGATACGCAGTATTTT. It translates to CASSPFFGGDTDTQYF.